One sample yielded the 32 T cell receptor beta chains listed below, sequenced in a study of metastatic and nonmetastatic thyroid tumors. TCRdb re-called clones from the PCR reads using MiXCR. The profile shows about 59,000 clones, about 17% of them singletons. No treatment had been given to any patient before thyroid surgery. Sequences were obtained from blood. Receptors were obtained from a male donor with papillary thyroid cancer or a benign thyroid nodule (not recorded which). Some clones in this sample may be carry-over from other donors' samples.

The sample holds many counts of this clone. The chain uses TRBV6-6 and TRBJ2-2; 15 bases map to TRBD2. V shed 2 bases and J 4 bases; nucleotides not matched to a gene: 8. This CDR3 spans 19 amino acids. CDR1 is MNHNY and CDR2 is SVGAGI in the germline V gene (reference sequence). The CDR3 DNA reads as TGTGCCAGCAGTTACAGGCGGACTAGCGGGAGGGCGGGCACCGGGGAGCTGTTTTTT. Its translation: CASSYRRTSGRAGTGELFF.

On this clone: One base away lies a much larger clone, so this may be a sequencing read error. The chain joins TRBV18 to TRBJ2-1, with TRBD2 identical over 7 bases. V shed 3 bases and J 4 bases; nucleotides not matched to a gene: 15. This CDR3 has 18 amino acids. Germline-derived CDR1 and CDR2 are KGHSH and LQKENI. As DNA, the CDR3 is TGTGCCAGCTCACCCTATCCGAGTGGGGAGGGGTATTACAATGAGCAGTTCTTC. Protein: CASSPYPSGEGYYNEQFF.

This clone came up many times. The chain carries TRBV10-3 and TRBJ2-2; D possibly corresponds to TRBD1 (5 bases). The V end was cut by 3 bases, the J end by 4 bases, with 12 bases between. CDR1 is ENHRY and CDR2 is SYGVKD in the germline V gene. The CDR3 consists of 15 residues. The CDR3 reads CAISEIDRPTGELFF. As DNA, the CDR3 is TGTGCCATCAGTGAAATAGACAGACCCACCGGGGAGCTGTTTTTT.

CDR3 DNA sequence: TGTGCCTGGGTGTCAGGGTTTGGCTACACCTTC. Translated: CAWVSGFGYTF. V usage is TRBV30 and J usage is TRBJ1-2; TRBD1 might be the D (5 bases). V lost 5 bases and J lost 7, with 11 bases in between. This CDR3 has 11 residues. Germline V lookup: CDR1 GTSNPN, CDR2 SVGIG (reference sequence).

This clone was found many times. This sequence joins TRBV13 and TRBJ2-2; D is unclear. The germline V gene has CDR1 PRHDT and CDR2 FYEKMQ (reference sequence). The CDR3 length is 14 residues. With 2 bases removed from V and 4 bases from J, the gap between germline ends came to 8 bases. The CDR3 protein is CASSLPVCTGELFF. In DNA form, the CDR3 reads TGTGCCAGCAGCTTACCAGTATGCACCGGGGAGCTGTTTTTT.

This clone occurred many times. The chain couples TRBV28 to TRBJ1-2; the match to TRBD1 covers 7 bases. Per germline, CDR1 MDHEN and CDR2 SYDVKM. Trimming at V came to 5 bases and at J to 4 bases, leaving 7 bases not matched to a gene. There are 14 residues in the CDR3. The CDR3 DNA sequence: TGTGCCAGCAGTAAAGGGGGCAGTACCTATGGCTACACCTTC. This codes for CASSKGGSTYGYTF.

In this sample, this clone turned up many times. The chain uses TRBV19 and TRBJ1-2, with D maybe TRBD1 (5 bases). Germline lookup yields CDR1 LNHDA and CDR2 SQIVND (reference sequence). V dropped 4 bases and J dropped 6 bases, with 24 bases sitting between them. This CDR3 is built from 17 residues. The CDR3 DNA sequence: TGTGCCAGTAGTACGTCATCGGGACTGCCAACTACCGATGGCTACACCTTC. Protein: CASSTSSGLPTTDGYTF.

The table lists this clone with many counts. This chain links TRBV24-1 with TRBJ2-3; 11 nucleotides agree with TRBD2. The CDR3 runs 15 residues. With 0 bases clipped from V and 7 bases from J, the junction kept 2 bases outside the gene matches. CDR1 and CDR2 from the germline V gene are KGHDR and SFDVKD. CDR3 protein: CATSDLTSGSNTQYF. CDR3 DNA: TGTGCCACCAGTGATTTGACTAGCGGGAGTAATACGCAGTATTTT.

This clone was detected many times. This rearrangement joins TRBV28 to TRBJ1-5; no firm D call. Germline lookup yields CDR1 MDHEN and CDR2 SYDVKM. CDR3 length: 17 residues. V was clipped by 4 bases and J by 0 bases, with 16 bases between them. The CDR3 DNA sequence: TGTGCCAGCAGTTCAACCCCCTCGCAGGCTAGCAATCAGCCCCAGCATTTT. Translated: CASSSTPSQASNQPQHF.

This clone came up many times. CDR3 sequence: CASKPGQGTISNTGELFF. CDR3 in DNA: TGTGCCAGCAAGCCGGGACAGGGAACTATCTCGAACACCGGGGAGCTGTTTTTT. The V call is TRBV4-2, the J call TRBJ2-2, with TRBD1 matching 9 bases. Germline lookup yields CDR1 LGHNA and CDR2 YNFKEQ. V gave up 7 bases and J gave up 0 bases; unmatched junction bases: 12. The CDR3 loop spans 18 amino acids.

The rearrangement links TRBV7-3 to TRBJ1-1, with D possibly TRBD1 on 6 matching bases. There are 18 residues in the CDR3. Germline CDR1 SGHTA, CDR2 FQGTGA. V dropped 7 bases and J dropped 5 bases, with 29 bases sitting between them. The CDR3 loop is CASISQGLAPYIQTEAFF. The CDR3 DNA follows: TGTGCCAGCATCTCTCAGGGGCTGGCCCCCTATATCCAGACTGAAGCTTTCTTT.

This clone was seen more than once but under ten times. The chain uses TRBV4-2 and TRBJ2-1, with TRBD2 as a possible D gene (7 bases). The V end was cut by 3 bases, the J end by 6 bases, with 21 bases between. Germline loops: CDR1 LGHNA, CDR2 YNFKEQ. CDR3 length: 17 residues. CDR3 protein: CASSHYGGRWGSNEQFF. DNA for the CDR3: TGTGCCAGCAGCCACTACGGGGGGCGGTGGGGCTCCAATGAGCAGTTCTTC.

The chain carries TRBV11-1 and TRBJ2-3; 11 bases are a match to TRBD2. The germline V gene encodes CDR1 SGHAT and CDR2 FQDESV (reference sequence). V lost 4 bases, J lost 2 bases, and 5 bases stayed unmatched. The CDR3 spans 16 residues. The CDR3 here is CASSSSLAGVTDTQYF. The DNA of the CDR3 is TGTGCCAGCAGCTCCTCACTAGCGGGGGTCACAGATACGCAGTATTTT.

This clone was seen repeatedly, ten times or more. This chain's CDR3 is CASSRSRPIFSSPLHF. The CDR3 DNA reads TGTGCCAGCTCCCGGTCGAGGCCGATTTTTTCTTCACCCCTCCACTTT. The V gene is TRBV18, the J gene TRBJ1-6; D gene uncertain. Germline V CDR1 and CDR2: KGHSH, LQKENI. Trimming shortened V by 6 bases and J by 9 bases, and 21 bases separated the two germline ends. This CDR3 contains 16 residues.

A note on this clone: Sequence at one end of the junction differs from germline and may be a read error. This chain joins TRBV7-6 and TRBJ2-2, with TRBD2 as a possible D gene (5 bases). The CDR3 covers 15 residues. Germline values: CDR1 SGHVS, CDR2 FNYEAQ. The CDR3 sequence: CASSLASAGTGELFF. The CDR3 coding sequence is TGTGCCAGCAGCTTAGCGAGTGCGGGCACCGGTGAGCTGTTTTTT.

In its sample, this clone is medium-sized (0.01 to 0.1%). The chain employs TRBV5-5 and TRBJ2-2; 14 nucleotides agree with TRBD2. The CDR3 runs to 17 residues. V shed 2 bases and J 5 bases; nucleotides not matched to a gene: 5. Per germline, CDR1 SGHKS and CDR2 YYEKEE (reference sequence). The CDR3 DNA reads as TGTGCCAGCAGCTTAAGACTAGCGGGGGGGACTACCGGGGAGCTGTTTTTT. This translates into CASSLRLAGGTTGELFF. Full variable domain (rest looked up from reference TRBV5-5 and TRBJ2-2): DAGVTQSPTHLIKTRGQQVTLRCSPISGHKSVSWYQQVLGQGPQFIFQYYEKEERGRGNFPDRFSARQFPNYSSELNVNALLLGDSALYLCASSLRLAGGTTGELFFGEGSRLTVL.

Regarding this clone: This may stem from a read error, because a much larger clone lies one nucleotide away. The CDR3 reads CATSDAGLVVPDTQYF. The CDR3 region has the DNA TGTGCCACCAGTGATGCGGGACTGGTTGTCCCAGATACGCAGTATTTT. V and J are TRBV24-1 and TRBJ2-3; D might be TRBD2 (6 bases). Trimming removed 3 bases from V and 4 bases from J, with 16 bases in between. Germline V gives CDR1 KGHDR, CDR2 SFDVKD. The CDR3 length is 16 residues.

The rearrangement uses TRBV20-1 and TRBJ2-1; no definite D call. The germline V and J ends were trimmed by 1 base and 1 base, with 11 bases remaining between them. In germline, CDR1 is DFQATT, CDR2 SNEGSKA (reference sequence). This CDR3 region has 15 residues. CDR3 bases: TGCAGTGCTAGAGGTTGGATACAATCCTACAATGAGCAGTTCTTC. Translation: CSARGWIQSYNEQFF.

This clone was counted ten times or more. The chain employs TRBV11-2 and TRBJ1-6; the D gene is possibly TRBD1 (5 bases). The V gene lost 4 bases and the J gene lost 4 bases, with 14 bases spanning the gap. CDR3 size: 16 residues. Germline V gene sequence: CDR1 SGHAT, CDR2 FQNNGV. This chain's CDR3 is CASSSGGAHYNSPLHF. CDR3 bases: TGTGCCAGCAGCTCAGGAGGGGCGCATTATAATTCACCCCTCCACTTT. The full variable domain, its missing parts supplied by reference TRBV11-2 and TRBJ1-6, is EAGVAQSPRYKIIEKRQSVAFWCNPISGHATLYWYQQILGQGPKLLIQFQNNGVVDDSQLPKDRFSAERLKGVDSTLKIQPAKLEDSAVYLCASSSGGAHYNSPLHFGNGTRLTVT.

With regard to this clone: A read error may be the cause here, since a much bigger clone is one base away. V gene TRBV10-3 combines with J gene TRBJ2-1, with 10 bases fitting TRBD1. The V gene end was trimmed by 5 bases and the J gene end by 7 bases; junction bases not matched to a gene: 17. CDR1 and CDR2 (germline): ENHRY, SYGVKD. The length of the CDR3 is 18 residues. This CDR3 reads CAISLQAWTGGQGNEQFF. The CDR3 nucleotides are TGTGCCATCAGTTTGCAAGCCTGGACAGGGGGACAAGGAAATGAGCAGTTCTTC.

This clone was counted ten times or more. The V gene is TRBV30, the J gene TRBJ1-1; D remains ambiguous. CDR1 and CDR2 (germline): GTSNPN, SVGIG (reference sequence). V lost 3 bases, J lost 3 bases, and 14 bases lay in between. The CDR3 extends over 14 amino acids. The CDR3 nucleotides read TGTGCCTGGAGCCGGGGAGGGAAGGACACTGAAGCTTTCTTT. Its translation: CAWSRGGKDTEAFF.

About this clone itself: It is likely a read error, because the conserved phenylalanine at the end of the CDR3 is missing. The CDR3: CASSLGGVTSGANVLTL. CDR3 DNA: TGTGCCAGCAGTTTAGGGGGAGTCACCTCTGGGGCCAACGTCCTGACTTTA. V is TRBV12-3 or TRBV12-4 and J is TRBJ2-6, with TRBD2 as a possible D gene (5 bases). The CDR3 is made up of 17 amino acids. Trimming took off 1 base at V and 0 bases at J, with 10 bases between the two ends.

The J gene is TRBJ2-7, the V gene TRBV5-1, with D possibly matching TRBD2 (5 bases). From germline, CDR1 is SGHRS and CDR2 YFSETQ. The CDR3 contains 15 residues. Trimming pared 2 bases from V and 7 bases from J, leaving 19 bases between. The DNA for the CDR3 is TGCGCCAGCAGCTTTAGCTGGTCTCCCTGGGAGGAGCAGTACTTC. Translated: CASSFSWSPWEEQYF.

This clone was recorded many times. The identical CDR3 is also encoded by other nucleotide sequences in the sample. The V and J genes are TRBV20-1 and TRBJ1-1, with no clear D. This CDR3 has 13 amino acids. Germline assignment: CDR1 DFQATT and CDR2 SNEGSKA (reference sequence). Deletions cut 6 bases from V and 1 base from J, with 12 bases between. CDR3: CSAAPSPNTEAFF. The CDR3 DNA sequence: TGCAGTGCCGCCCCGAGCCCGAACACTGAAGCTTTCTTT.

Regarding this clone: This clone may be a read error of a much larger clone one base away. This chain connects TRBV5-6 to TRBJ1-2; 10 bases match TRBD1. Germline V lookup: CDR1 SGHDT, CDR2 YYEEEE. The CDR3 spans 13 residues. V was pared by 5 bases and J by 7 bases, with 5 bases of the junction left unmatched. DNA for the CDR3: TGTGCCAGCAGAGACAGGGGGCGAGGTGGCTACACCTTC. The encoded protein is CASRDRGRGGYTF.

The gene calls are TRBV10-2 and TRBJ2-2, with 8 bases aligning to TRBD1. V shed 6 bases, J shed 6 bases, and the junction held 3 bases outside the gene matches. CDR1 is WSHSY, CDR2 SAAADI, per germline. CDR3 length: 13 amino acids. CDR3 protein: CASRTGEAGELFF. Here the CDR3 DNA reads TGCGCCAGCAGGACAGGGGAAGCCGGGGAGCTGTTTTTT.

This clone was seen once. The junction departs from germline at one end; a sequencing error may be responsible. The chain recombines TRBV9 with TRBJ2-2; D may be TRBD2 (6 bases). Germline CDR1 is SGDLS and CDR2 is YYNGEE. The CDR3 runs to 16 residues. The CDR3 nucleotides are TGTGCCAGCAGCGTATATCTAGGGGTTAACACCGGGGGGCTGTTTTTT. This translates into CASSVYLGVNTGGLFF.

The rearrangement uses TRBV27 and TRBJ2-3, with 12 bases identical to TRBD2. This CDR3 spans 15 amino acids. Trimming removed 4 bases from V and 6 bases from J; junction bases left unmatched: 5. Germline CDR1 and CDR2: MNHEY and SMNVEV (reference sequence). The chain's CDR3 is CASSSSGGATDTQYF. The CDR3, as DNA: TGTGCCAGCAGTTCTAGCGGGGGGGCAACGGATACGCAGTATTTT.

The V and J genes are TRBV11-2 and TRBJ2-7; 12 positions match TRBD2. Germline CDR1 and CDR2: SGHAT and FQNNGV. Trimming cost V 7 bases and J 0 bases; bases outside gene matches: 10. The CDR3 loop spans 17 amino acids. As DNA, the CDR3 is TGTGCCAGCACCCTACTAGCGGGAGGACGGAACTCCTACGAGCAGTACTTC. It translates to CASTLLAGGRNSYEQYF.

This clone showed up many times. The chain links TRBV4-1 to TRBJ1-2, with 9 bases aligning to TRBD1. The CDR3 is 16 amino acids. Germline V lookup: CDR1 MGHRA, CDR2 YSYEKL. V shed 4 bases and J 0 bases; nucleotides not matched to a gene: 6. In nucleotides, the CDR3 is TGCGCCAGCAGCCCTTGGACAGGGGAGGCTAACTATGGCTACACCTTC. It yields the protein CASSPWTGEANYGYTF.

A note on this clone: Germline and junction disagree at one end, which may indicate a read error. The CDR3, as DNA: TGTGCCAGCCTCAATCTCGGGACTACCCAGACCGCGGAGCTGTTTTTT. It specifies CASLNLGTTQTAELFF. The gene calls are TRBV6-1 and TRBJ2-2; 7 bases fit TRBD2. The CDR3 is made up of 16 amino acids. Germline CDR1 MNHNS, CDR2 SASEGT.

This clone was seen at least ten times. This sequence joins TRBV10-3 and TRBJ1-6; no firm D call. Between the trimmed V and J ends, which lost 0 bases and 4 bases, there was a span of 7 bases. The length of the CDR3 is 15 residues. The germline gives CDR1 ENHRY, CDR2 SYGVKD. The CDR3 DNA is TGTGCCATCAGTGAGTCAGTCAATTATAATTCACCCCTCCACTTT. Protein product: CAISESVNYNSPLHF.